This T cell receptor (beta chain) was sequenced in a study of blood T cells in healthy people across ages. This clonotype was found a few times. The V end was cut by 0 bases, the J end by 3 bases, with 10 bases between. The CDR3 sequence is 15 residues long. Germline lookup yields CDR1 SGHDT and CDR2 YYEEEE. It was with a sample-barcoded 5' primer and a J-beta primer mix that a second PCR of about 6 to 11 cycles was run. TCRdb re-derived calls from the 5' RACE reads in MiXCR, one entry per CDR3 protein. The repertoire consists of around 400,000 distinct CDR3 sequences, with 50% to 60% occurring once and the leading ten covering 45% to 60%.

The sequence was collected from a man aged 60 to 69 in good health. Source material: blood. The chain is built from TRBV5-6 and TRBJ1-5, with D possibly matching TRBD1 (5 bases). This CDR3 is CASSLGQGINQPQHF. The CDR3 DNA follows: TGTGCCAGCAGCTTGGGTCAGGGCATCAATCAGCCCCAGCATTTT.